Presented here are 17 T cell receptor beta chains from one specimen sequenced in a study of control samples from healthy donors and cancer patients. Method: immunoSEQ multiplex PCR; TCRdb's copy keeps in-frame clones and lacks some. The table lists fewer than 200,000 clones, approximately 90% of them singletons. Sequencing was done on a sample of blood. These receptors were taken from a man aged 25-45 years in good health.

The chain recombines TRBV18 with TRBJ1-5, with D unresolved. The CDR3 is made up of 13 amino acids. The germline V gene has CDR1 KGHSH and CDR2 LQKENI. Between the trimmed V and J ends, which lost 6 bases and 5 bases, there was a span of 11 bases. CDR3 in amino acids: CASSPRSDQPQHF. CDR3 nucleotide sequence: TGTGCCAGCTCTCCTAGAAGCGATCAGCCCCAGCATTTT.

This clone occurred once. The chain combines TRBV28 with TRBJ1-4, with D unresolved. The CDR3 is made up of 16 amino acids. V lost 5 bases and J 3 bases, leaving 16 bases between the germline ends. Germline loops: CDR1 MDHEN, CDR2 SYDVKM. The CDR3 DNA reads as TGTGCCAGCAGTACCGTCGTCCTTGCGGCTAATGAAAAACTGTTTTTT. It encodes CASSTVVLAANEKLFF.

This chain joins TRBV20-1 and TRBJ1-2; D is undetermined. CDR1 and CDR2 (germline): DFQATT, SNEGSKA (reference sequence). V dropped 6 bases and J dropped 4 bases, with 9 bases sitting between them. This CDR3 region has 11 residues. The CDR3 is CSASEAYGYTF. CDR3 sequence (DNA): TGCAGTGCCAGCGAAGCCTATGGCTACACCTTC.

This chain connects TRBV28 to TRBJ1-2, with 9 nucleotides matching TRBD1. J was trimmed by 4 bases and V by 2 bases; bases with no gene match: 11. The CDR3 totals 17 residues. Per germline, CDR1 MDHEN and CDR2 SYDVKM. The CDR3 DNA reads TGTGCCAGCAGTTTAAGGGGGAGGGGACAGGGAGGCTATGGCTACACCTTC. Translation: CASSLRGRGQGGYGYTF.

In DNA, the CDR3 is TGTGCCAGTAGTCAGGGGAATAACTACAATGAGCAGTTCTTC. Its translation: CASSQGNNYNEQFF. This sequence joins TRBV19 and TRBJ2-1; TRBD1 might be the D (6 bases). The CDR3 is made up of 14 amino acids. Germline CDR1 LNHDA, CDR2 SQIVND (reference sequence). The V end was cut by 5 bases, the J end by 3 bases, with 11 bases between.

The chain has TRBV7-3 and TRBJ2-7; D perhaps matches TRBD2 (6 bases). CDR3 length: 15 amino acids. V lost 5 bases and J lost 1, with 15 bases in between. In germline, CDR1 is SGHTA, CDR2 FQGTGA. CDR3 sequence (DNA): TGTGCCAGCAGCATTACAGGAGGGTCGTCCTACGAGCAGTACTTC. Translating gives CASSITGGSSYEQYF. Full variable domain (outside the CDR3, taken from reference TRBV7-3 and TRBJ2-7): GAGVSQTPSNKVTEKGKYVELRCDPISGHTALYWYRQSLGQGPEFLIYFQGTGAADDSGLPNDRFFAVRPEGSVSTLKIQRTERGDSAVYLCASSITGGSSYEQYFGPGTRLTVT.

The V call is TRBV7-8, the J call TRBJ1-1, with D uncertain. The CDR3 contains 14 residues. Germline loops: CDR1 SGHVS, CDR2 FQNEAQ. The ends were cut back, 4 bases at V and 1 base at J, with 10 bases in the middle. The CDR3 reads CASSSYTANTEAFF. The CDR3 DNA is TGTGCCAGCAGCTCCTATACGGCGAACACTGAAGCTTTCTTT.

The J gene is TRBJ2-6, the V gene TRBV30, with D unresolved. Germline V lookup: CDR1 GTSNPN, CDR2 SVGIG (reference sequence). Trimming stripped 2 bases from V and 2 bases from J, with 10 bases between. The CDR3 covers 15 residues. The CDR3 DNA is TGTGCCTGGAGTACCCACTTGGCTGGGGCCAACGTCCTGACTTTC. Its translation is CAWSTHLAGANVLTF.

A single count supports this clone. The V gene is TRBV3-1 (or the pseudogene TRBV3-2), the J gene TRBJ2-7; 7 bases are shared with TRBD2. The CDR3 sequence is 13 residues long. The germline CDR1 and CDR2 sequences are LGHDT and YNNKEL (reference sequence). Trimming removed 4 bases from V and 3 bases from J; junction bases left unmatched: 3. The CDR3 sequence is CASSRASGYEQYF. DNA of the CDR3: TGTGCCAGCAGCCGGGCTAGCGGCTACGAGCAGTACTTC.

The chain joins TRBV7-2 to TRBJ2-7; 13 positions agree with TRBD2. The length of the CDR3 is 15 residues. Losses at the gene ends were 5 bases for V and 5 bases for J; bases not matched to a gene: 6. Germline CDR1 is SGHTA and CDR2 is FQGNSA. In DNA form, the CDR3 reads TGTGCCAGCAGCCCGAGACTAGCGGGGGGCAACGAGCAGTACTTC. Amino acids: CASSPRLAGGNEQYF. The variable domain in full, with the rest retrieved from reference TRBV7-2 and TRBJ2-7, is GAGVSQSPSNKVTEKGKDVELRCDPISGHTALYWYRQSLGQGLEFLIYFQGNSAPDKSGLPSDRFSAERTGGSVSTLTIQRTQQEDSAVYLCASSPRLAGGNEQYFGPGTRLTVT.

The chain is built from TRBV5-8 and TRBJ2-3; TRBD2 aligns across 10 bases. CDR1 SGHTS and CDR2 YDEGEE come from the germline V gene. The CDR3 consists of 18 residues. After removal of 0 bases from V and 2 bases from J, the junction contained 9 bases not matched to a gene. Here the CDR3 DNA reads TGTGCCAGCAGCTTGGAAGTCCTAGCGGGGGCCTACACAGATACGCAGTATTTT. This codes for CASSLEVLAGAYTDTQYF. The full variable domain, in which reference TRBV5-8 and TRBJ2-3 provide the parts outside the CDR3, is EAGVTQSPTHLIKTRGQQATLRCSPISGHTSVYWYQQALGLGLQFLLWYDEGEERNRGNFPPRFSGRQFPNYSSELNVNALELEDSALYLCASSLEVLAGAYTDTQYFGPGTRLTVL.

The J gene is TRBJ2-5, the V gene TRBV3-1 (or the pseudogene TRBV3-2); 9 bases line up with TRBD2. Germline V gives CDR1 LGHDT, CDR2 YNNKEL (reference sequence). This CDR3 is 15 amino acids long. Losses at the gene ends were 1 base for V and 5 bases for J; bases not matched to a gene: 5. In DNA form, the CDR3 reads TGTGCCAGCAGCCAAGGGGCGGGAGGGCGCGAGACCCAGTACTTC. The encoded protein is CASSQGAGGRETQYF.

The chain couples TRBV5-4 to TRBJ2-5; D is ambiguous. Deletions cut 3 bases from V and 5 bases from J, with 11 bases between. The CDR3 totals 13 residues. The germline gives CDR1 SGHNT, CDR2 YYREEE (reference sequence). CDR3: CASSSPSWETQYF. CDR3 DNA: TGTGCCAGCAGCTCCCCAAGTTGGGAGACCCAGTACTTC.

Points on this clone: The same CDR3 arises from other DNA sequences in this sample as well. The chain is built from TRBV11-2 and TRBJ2-5, with 7 bases identical to TRBD1. Germline trimming cut 6 bases from V and 2 bases from J; bases unmatched to any gene: 6. This CDR3 region has 14 residues. Germline V CDR1 and CDR2: SGHAT, FQNNGV. The CDR3 bases are TGTGCCAGCAGTCCAAACAGGGGACAAGAGACCCAGTACTTC. This translates into CASSPNRGQETQYF.

The chain is built from TRBV6-2 or TRBV6-3 and TRBJ2-1; the match to TRBD2 covers 13 bases. V was pared by 5 bases and J by 8 bases, with 6 bases of the junction left unmatched. This CDR3 is built from 15 residues. CDR1 is MNHEY and CDR2 is SVGEGT in the germline V gene. CDR3 sequence (DNA): TGTGCCAGCAGTCCCCGACTAGCGGGAGGTTATGAGCAGTTCTTC. The encoded protein is CASSPRLAGGYEQFF.

The chain employs TRBV11-2 and TRBJ2-7, with 8 bases matching TRBD1. CDR1 and CDR2 (germline): SGHAT, FQNNGV. V was clipped by 4 bases and J by 3 bases; unmatched bases: 5. This CDR3 comprises 14 residues. The CDR3 is CASSSRQGIYEQYF. The DNA of the CDR3 is TGTGCCAGCAGCTCTCGACAGGGGATCTACGAGCAGTACTTC.

The chain combines TRBV6-5 with TRBJ1-1; 8 bases agree with TRBD1. Germline V gene lookup returns CDR1 MNHEY and CDR2 SVGAGI. V lost 4 bases and J lost 6; bases outside the gene matches: 10. CDR3 length: 15 amino acids. The CDR3 nucleotides are TGTGCCAGCAGTTGGTCAGGACAGGGAGGCCCTGAAGCTTTCTTT. Translated: CASSWSGQGGPEAFF.